This section outlines one T cell receptor (beta chain) sequence together with its context. At one end the junction does not follow the germline gene, possibly because of a read error. This sample was taken from a study of blood T cells in healthy people across ages. The authors ran a second PCR of about 6 to 11 cycles using a sample-barcoded 5' primer and a J-beta primer mix. MiXCR was run by TCRdb on the 5' RACE reads, yielding one entry per CDR3 protein. The table lists around 1,500,000 distinct CDR3 sequences, 28% of them singletons. Germline lookup yields CDR1 MGHRA and CDR2 YSYEKL. CDR3 length equals 15 residues.

The chain has TRBV4-1 and TRBJ2-6, with D unclear. This clonotype was sampled from a woman in her thirties in good health. Sequencing used blood. The DNA for the CDR3 is TGCGACAGCAGCCAAGTAGTCTCTGGGGCCAACGTCCTGACTTTC. This codes for CDSSQVVSGANVLTF.